The 6 T cell receptor beta chains in this list originate from one sample, sequenced in a study of blood T cell repertoires in COVID-19. The data were produced by immunoSEQ multiplex PCR, yet TCRdb's version contains in-frame clones alone and is incomplete. The table records approximately 52,000 clones, about 88% of them present only once. The sequenced sample consisted of peripheral blood. The receptor source for this set is a man in his sixties with acute or convalescent COVID-19.

This chain uses TRBV4-1 with TRBJ2-5; no definite D call. CDR1 MGHRA and CDR2 YSYEKL come from the germline V gene. V lost 0 bases and J lost 4, with 12 bases in between. The CDR3 has 15 residues. The CDR3: CASSQETGLGETQYF. The CDR3 region has the DNA TGCGCCAGCAGCCAAGAGACGGGTCTGGGAGAGACCCAGTACTTC.

The chain links TRBV5-1 to TRBJ2-3, with 12 bases fitting TRBD2. Germline CDR1 and CDR2: SGHRS and YFSETQ. V dropped 0 bases and J dropped 4; count of bases not matched to a gene: 3. The CDR3 runs to 16 residues. This CDR3 is CASSLGASGGADTQYF. As DNA, the CDR3 is TGCGCCAGCAGCTTGGGTGCTAGCGGGGGGGCAGATACGCAGTATTTT.

This chain connects TRBV4-3 to TRBJ2-7; D might be TRBD1 (6 bases). The germline V gene has CDR1 LGHNA and CDR2 YSLEER. CDR3 size: 14 residues. Trimming took 2 bases from V and 3 from J, leaving 11 bases between them. DNA of the CDR3: TGCGCCAGCAGCCAAAACAGGGATCTCTACGAGCAGTACTTC. Translating it yields CASSQNRDLYEQYF.

V gene TRBV2 combines with J gene TRBJ2-2, with 11 bases aligning to TRBD1. The CDR3 has 15 amino acids. Trimming removed 6 bases from V and 3 bases from J; junction bases left unmatched: 3. Per the germline V gene, CDR1 is SNHLY and CDR2 is FYNNEI. CDR3: CASRGDRGDTGELFF. CDR3 coding DNA: TGTGCCAGCAGGGGGGACAGGGGGGACACCGGGGAGCTGTTTTTT.

The gene calls are TRBV25-1 and TRBJ1-5; D uncertain. This CDR3 has 13 residues. V shed 4 bases and J shed 4 bases, with 8 bases lying between them. CDR1 MGHDK and CDR2 SYGVNS come from the germline V gene. The CDR3 loop is CASSGTLNQPQHF. CDR3 bases: TGTGCCAGCAGTGGCACATTAAATCAGCCCCAGCATTTT.

This clone was detected a few times. The chain employs TRBV29-1 and TRBJ2-2, with 8 bases matching TRBD1. The CDR3 length is 15 residues. Trimming took 6 bases from V and 1 from J; bases not matched to a gene: 7. Per the germline V gene, CDR1 is SQVTM and CDR2 is ANQGSEA. The CDR3 DNA reads TGCAGCGTCACCCCCGGGACAGGGAACACCGGGGAGCTGTTTTTT. Protein sequence: CSVTPGTGNTGELFF.